This T cell receptor beta chain is from a study of CD8 T cells in Susac syndrome. Germline V gene data show CDR1 as SGDLS and CDR2 as YYNGEE. Trimming stripped 0 bases from V and 4 bases from J, with 9 bases between. The CDR3 sequence is 14 residues long. With regard to this clonotype: Its target is unknown.

Random hexamers primed reverse transcription of about 0.45 to 1 ug RNA. The CDR3 of TCR beta was amplified by immunoSEQ multiplex PCR across 54 Vbeta and 13 Jbeta. TCRdb re-called the immunoSEQ multiplex PCR reads through MiXCR, storing one row per CDR3 protein. This sample has 100,000 to 150,000 distinct CDR3 sequences, with approximately 94% found just once. General study findings and limits: It was acknowledged by the study that relatively few individuals were included in its TCR sequencing and HLA analysis.

From blood CD8+ and CD4+ T cells, the TCR beta chain was sequenced. Isolation of CD8+ and CD4+ T cells was performed negatively, whereas enrichment of TEMRA cells was done by FACS. The sequence was obtained from a human donor with multiple sclerosis. The V gene is TRBV9, the J gene TRBJ2-3, with D possibly matching TRBD2 (5 bases). Sequencing was done on a sample of CD4+ T cells from PBMCs. DNA of the CDR3: TGTGCCAGCAGCGTAGTCGCGGGCGCAGATACGCAGTATTTT. Amino acid sequence: CASSVVAGADTQYF.